Detailed here is one T cell receptor beta chain. This CDR3 has 14 amino acids. CDR1 and CDR2 from the germline V gene are MNHNY and SVGAGI (reference sequence). Losses at the gene ends were 6 bases for V and 2 bases for J; bases not matched to a gene: 4. Using immunoSEQ multiplex PCR, the repertoire was profiled, and TCRdb retains in-frame clones only, with some absent. The table shows 150,000 to 200,000 clones, with roughly 85% occurring only once. This sample is drawn from a study of blood T cell repertoires in COVID-19. Sequences were obtained from peripheral blood. This chain links TRBV6-6 with TRBJ2-7; 10 bases line up with TRBD1. This sequence originates from a man between 40 and 49 years old with acute or convalescent COVID-19. The CDR3 region has the DNA TGTGCCAGCAGGGCCGGGACAGGGGCCTACGAGCAGTACTTC. It codes for CASRAGTGAYEQYF.